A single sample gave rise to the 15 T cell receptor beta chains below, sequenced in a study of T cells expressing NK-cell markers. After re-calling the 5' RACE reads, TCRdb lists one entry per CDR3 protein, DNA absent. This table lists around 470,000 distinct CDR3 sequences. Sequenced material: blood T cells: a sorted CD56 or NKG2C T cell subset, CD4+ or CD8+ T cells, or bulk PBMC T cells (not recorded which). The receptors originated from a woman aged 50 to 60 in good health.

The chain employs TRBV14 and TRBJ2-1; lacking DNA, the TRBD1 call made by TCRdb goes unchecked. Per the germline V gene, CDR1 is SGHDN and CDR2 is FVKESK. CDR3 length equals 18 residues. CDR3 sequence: CASSQEPFAGGADNEQFF.

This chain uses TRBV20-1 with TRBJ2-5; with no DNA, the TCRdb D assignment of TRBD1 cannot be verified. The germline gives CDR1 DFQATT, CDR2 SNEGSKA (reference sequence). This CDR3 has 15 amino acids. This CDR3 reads CSARTGGGWGETQYF.

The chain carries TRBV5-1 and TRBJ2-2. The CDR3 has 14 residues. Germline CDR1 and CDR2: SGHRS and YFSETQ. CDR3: CASKTVSNTGELFF.

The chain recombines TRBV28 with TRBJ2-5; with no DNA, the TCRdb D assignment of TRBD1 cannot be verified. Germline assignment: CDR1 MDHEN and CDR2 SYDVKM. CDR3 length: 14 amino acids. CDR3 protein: CASVSPRAQETQYF.

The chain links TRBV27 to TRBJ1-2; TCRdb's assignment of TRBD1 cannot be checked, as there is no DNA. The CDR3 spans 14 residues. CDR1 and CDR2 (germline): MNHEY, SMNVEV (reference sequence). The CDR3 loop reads CASSHGQAYDGYTF.

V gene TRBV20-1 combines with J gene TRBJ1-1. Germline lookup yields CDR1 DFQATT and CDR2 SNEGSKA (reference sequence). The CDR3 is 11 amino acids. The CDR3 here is CSARGDFEAFF.

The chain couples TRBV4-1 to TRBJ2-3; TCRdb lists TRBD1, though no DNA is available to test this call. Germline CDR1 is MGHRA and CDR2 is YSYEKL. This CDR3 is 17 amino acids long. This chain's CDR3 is CASSQVFRQGISDTQYF.

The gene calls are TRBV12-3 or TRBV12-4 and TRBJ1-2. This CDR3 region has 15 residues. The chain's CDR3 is CASSLFRTFNTGYTF.

The CDR3 loop reads CAWGLAGGEQFF. V and J are TRBV30 and TRBJ2-1; TCRdb indicates TRBD2, and absent DNA this call remains unverified. There are 12 residues in the CDR3. The germline CDR1 and CDR2 sequences are GTSNPN and SVGIG (reference sequence).

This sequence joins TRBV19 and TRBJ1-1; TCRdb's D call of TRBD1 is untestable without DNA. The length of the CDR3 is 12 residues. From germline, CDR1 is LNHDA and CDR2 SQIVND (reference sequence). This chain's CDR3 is CASSRQGEAAFF.

CDR3 loop: CASSLGRRPNEKLFF. The chain carries TRBV12-3 or TRBV12-4 and TRBJ1-4. The CDR3 is 15 amino acids.

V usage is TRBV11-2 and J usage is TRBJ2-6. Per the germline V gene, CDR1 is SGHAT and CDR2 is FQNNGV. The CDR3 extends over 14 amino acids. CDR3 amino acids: CASSPIRGANVLTF.

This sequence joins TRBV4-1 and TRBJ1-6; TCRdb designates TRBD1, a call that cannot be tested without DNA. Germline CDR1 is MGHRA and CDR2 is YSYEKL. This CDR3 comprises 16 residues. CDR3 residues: CASSTRQGGVNSPLHF.

The CDR3 reads CASSLAPGLRSGANVLTF. The chain couples TRBV12-3 or TRBV12-4 to TRBJ2-6; TCRdb indicates TRBD2, and absent DNA this call remains unverified. The CDR3 is 18 amino acids.

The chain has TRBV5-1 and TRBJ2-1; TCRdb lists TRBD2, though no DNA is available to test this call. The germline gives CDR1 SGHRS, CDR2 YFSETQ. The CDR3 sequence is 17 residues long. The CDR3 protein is CASSLELAGFATNEQFF.